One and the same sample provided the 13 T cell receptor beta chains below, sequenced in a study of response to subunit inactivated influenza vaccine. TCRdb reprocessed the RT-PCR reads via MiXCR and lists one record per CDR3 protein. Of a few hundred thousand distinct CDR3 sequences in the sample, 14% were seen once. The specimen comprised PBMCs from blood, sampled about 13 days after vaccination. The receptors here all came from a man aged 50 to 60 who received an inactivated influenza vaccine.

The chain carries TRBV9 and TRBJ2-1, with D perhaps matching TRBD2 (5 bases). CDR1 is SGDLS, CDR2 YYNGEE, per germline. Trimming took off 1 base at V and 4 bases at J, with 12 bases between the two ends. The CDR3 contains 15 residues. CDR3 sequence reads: CASSVREGGYNEQFF. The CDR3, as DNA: TGTGCCAGCAGCGTAAGAGAGGGCGGGTACAATGAGCAGTTCTTC.

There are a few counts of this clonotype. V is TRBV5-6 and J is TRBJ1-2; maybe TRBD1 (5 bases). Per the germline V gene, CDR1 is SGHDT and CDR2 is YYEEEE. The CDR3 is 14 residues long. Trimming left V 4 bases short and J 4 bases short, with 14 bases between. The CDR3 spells CASSVGQAPYGYTF. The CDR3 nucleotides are TGTGCCAGCAGCGTGGGGCAGGCTCCCTATGGCTACACCTTC.

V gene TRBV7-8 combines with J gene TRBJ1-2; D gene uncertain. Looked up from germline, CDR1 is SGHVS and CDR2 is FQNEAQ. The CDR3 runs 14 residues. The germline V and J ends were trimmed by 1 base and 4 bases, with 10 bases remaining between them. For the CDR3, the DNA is TGTGCCAGCAGCTTAGACGTGGATCTCTATGGCTACACCTTC. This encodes CASSLDVDLYGYTF.

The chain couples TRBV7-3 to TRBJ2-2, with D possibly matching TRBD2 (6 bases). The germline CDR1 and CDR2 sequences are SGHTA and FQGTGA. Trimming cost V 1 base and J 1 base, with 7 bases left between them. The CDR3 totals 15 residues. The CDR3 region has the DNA TGTGCCAGCAGCTTAATGGGGGGGAACACCGGGGAGCTGTTTTTT. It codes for CASSLMGGNTGELFF. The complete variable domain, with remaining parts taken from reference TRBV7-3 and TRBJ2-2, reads GAGVSQTPSNKVTEKGKYVELRCDPISGHTALYWYRQSLGQGPEFLIYFQGTGAADDSGLPNDRFFAVRPEGSVSTLKIQRTERGDSAVYLCASSLMGGNTGELFFGEGSRLTVL.

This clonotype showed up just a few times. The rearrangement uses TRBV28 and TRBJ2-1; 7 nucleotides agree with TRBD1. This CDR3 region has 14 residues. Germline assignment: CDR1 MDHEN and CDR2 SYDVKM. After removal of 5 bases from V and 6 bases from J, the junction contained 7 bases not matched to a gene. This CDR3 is CASSIRDSLNEQFF. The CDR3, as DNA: TGTGCCAGCAGTATCCGGGACAGCCTCAATGAGCAGTTCTTC.

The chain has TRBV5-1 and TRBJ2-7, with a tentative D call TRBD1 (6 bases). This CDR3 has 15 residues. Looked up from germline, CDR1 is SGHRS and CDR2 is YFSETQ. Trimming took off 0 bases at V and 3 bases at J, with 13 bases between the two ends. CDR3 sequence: CASSLGPGEGYEQYF. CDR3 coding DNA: TGCGCCAGCAGCTTGGGTCCAGGGGAAGGCTACGAGCAGTACTTC.

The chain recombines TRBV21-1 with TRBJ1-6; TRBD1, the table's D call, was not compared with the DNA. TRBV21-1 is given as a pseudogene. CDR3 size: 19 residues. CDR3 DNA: TGTGCCAGCAGCAAAGAAGGGGGGACTGAATATCCAGATAATTCACCCCTCCACTTT. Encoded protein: CASSKEGGTEYPDNSPLHF.

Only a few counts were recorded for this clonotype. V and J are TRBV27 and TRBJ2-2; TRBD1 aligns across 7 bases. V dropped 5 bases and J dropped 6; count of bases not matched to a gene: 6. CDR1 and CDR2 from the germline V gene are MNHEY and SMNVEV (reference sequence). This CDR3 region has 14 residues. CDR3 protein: CASSRQGRPGELFF. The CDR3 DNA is TGTGCCAGCAGTAGACAGGGTAGACCCGGGGAGCTGTTTTTT.

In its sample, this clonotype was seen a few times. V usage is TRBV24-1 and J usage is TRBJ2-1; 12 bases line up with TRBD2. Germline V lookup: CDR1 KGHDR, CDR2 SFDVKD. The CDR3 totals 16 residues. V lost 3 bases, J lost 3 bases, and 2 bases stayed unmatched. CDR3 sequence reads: CATSDALAGGYNEQFF. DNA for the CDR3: TGTGCCACCAGTGATGCACTAGCGGGGGGCTACAATGAGCAGTTCTTC.

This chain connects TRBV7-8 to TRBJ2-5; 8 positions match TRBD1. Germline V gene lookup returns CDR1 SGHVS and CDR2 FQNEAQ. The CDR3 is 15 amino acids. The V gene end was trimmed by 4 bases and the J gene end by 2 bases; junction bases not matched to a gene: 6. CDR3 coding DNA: TGTGCCAGCAGCTACCTCGGACAGGGACAAGAGACCCAGTACTTC. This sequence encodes CASSYLGQGQETQYF.

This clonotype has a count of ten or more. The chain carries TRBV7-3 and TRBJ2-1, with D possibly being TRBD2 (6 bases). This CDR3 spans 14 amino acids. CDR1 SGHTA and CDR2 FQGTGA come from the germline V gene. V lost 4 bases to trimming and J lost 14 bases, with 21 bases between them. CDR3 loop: CASSSPTRGGGKFF. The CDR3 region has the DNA TGTGCCAGCAGCTCTCCGACTAGGGGTGGTGGGAAGTTCTTC.

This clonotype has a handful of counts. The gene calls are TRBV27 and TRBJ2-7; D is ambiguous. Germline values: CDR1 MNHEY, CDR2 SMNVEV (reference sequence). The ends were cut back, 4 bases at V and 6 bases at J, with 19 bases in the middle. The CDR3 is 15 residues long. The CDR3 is CASSSIRVAPPEQYF. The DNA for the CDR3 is TGTGCCAGCAGTTCGATAAGAGTGGCCCCCCCCGAGCAGTACTTC.

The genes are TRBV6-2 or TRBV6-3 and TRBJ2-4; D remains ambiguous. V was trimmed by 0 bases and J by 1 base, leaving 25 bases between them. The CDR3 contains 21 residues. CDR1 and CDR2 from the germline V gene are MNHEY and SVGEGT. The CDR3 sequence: CASSYSPVSAFWDSAKNIQYF. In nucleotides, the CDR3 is TGTGCCAGCAGTTACTCTCCAGTCTCGGCTTTTTGGGATTCGGCCAAAAACATTCAGTACTTC.